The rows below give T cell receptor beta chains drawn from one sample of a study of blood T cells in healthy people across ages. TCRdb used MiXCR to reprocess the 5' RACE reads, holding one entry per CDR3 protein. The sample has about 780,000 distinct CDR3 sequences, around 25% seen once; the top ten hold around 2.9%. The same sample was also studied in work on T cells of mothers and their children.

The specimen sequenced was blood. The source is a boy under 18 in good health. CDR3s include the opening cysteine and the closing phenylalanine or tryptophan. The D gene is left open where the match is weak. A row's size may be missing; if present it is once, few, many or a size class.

DNA: TGTGCCAGCAGTTTGGGTTGGCAGGGTAGCTACACCTTC
CDR3: CASSLGWQGSYTF
D: .
size: .
V: TRBV27
J: TRBJ1-2

DNA: TGTGCCGGCAGACCTAGCGGTCATTTAGCCAAAAACATTCAGTACTTC
CDR3: CAGRPSGHLAKNIQYF
D: TRBD2
size: .
V: TRBV12-3/TRBV12-4
J: TRBJ2-4

DNA: TGTGCCAGACGGACTAGCGGGGGGTCGAGCTCCTACAATGAGCAGTTCTTC
CDR3: CARRTSGGSSSYNEQFF
D: TRBD2
size: .
V: TRBV2
J: TRBJ2-1

DNA: TGTGCCAGCAGCTTCCCCGCAGGGGGAATGAACGCTGAAGCTTTCTTT
CDR3: CASSFPAGGMNAEAFF
D: TRBD1
size: .
V: TRBV7-6
J: TRBJ1-1

DNA: TGTGCCAGCCGTTCTGGCTTCCGGGCTCAACCTTACACAGATACGCAGTATTTT
CDR3: CASRSGFRAQPYTDTQYF
D: .
size: few
V: TRBV28
J: TRBJ2-3

DNA: TGTGCCAGCTCGTTTGACAGGGGTCAGCCCCAGCATTTT
CDR3: CASSFDRGQPQHF
D: TRBD1
size: .
V: TRBV18
J: TRBJ1-5

DNA: TGCGCCAGCAGCCCAACCAGCCCCGGGGAGCTGTTTTTT
CDR3: CASSPTSPGELFF
D: .
size: few
V: TRBV5-1
J: TRBJ2-2

DNA: TGTGCCAGCAGCCCCGTCGATTTGGGTGAGCAGTTCTTC
CDR3: CASSPVDLGEQFF
D: .
size: .
V: TRBV6-2/TRBV6-3
J: TRBJ2-1

DNA: TGTGCCAGCAGTGAAGCGCCGGACAGCGCGATGAACACTGAAGCTTTCTTT
CDR3: CASSEAPDSAMNTEAFF
D: .
size: few
V: TRBV6-1
J: TRBJ1-1

DNA: TGTGCCATCAGTGACGACAGGGAGACTGGCTACACCTTC
CDR3: CAISDDRETGYTF
D: TRBD1
size: .
V: TRBV10-3
J: TRBJ1-2

DNA: TGTGCCAGCAGCCCCAGTCCGGGACAGCCTAATTCACCCCTCCACTTT
CDR3: CASSPSPGQPNSPLHF
D: TRBD1
size: .
V: TRBV12-3/TRBV12-4
J: TRBJ1-6

DNA: TGCGCCAGCAGCCCGCAGGGTTTCGTATGGAATGAGCAGTTCTTC
CDR3: CASSPQGFVWNEQFF
D: .
size: few
V: TRBV4-1
J: TRBJ2-1

DNA: TGTGCCAGCAGCGACCGACTAGCGGGGGTCTACAATGAGCAGTTCTTC
CDR3: CASSDRLAGVYNEQFF
D: TRBD2
size: .
V: TRBV2
J: TRBJ2-1

DNA: TGTGCCAGCAGTTCATGGAGCACTTCTAACTATGGCTACACCTTC
CDR3: CASSSWSTSNYGYTF
D: .
size: .
V: TRBV27
J: TRBJ1-2

DNA: TGTGCCAGCAGTACCTCAACAGGGGGACGAACAGATACGCAGTATTTT
CDR3: CASSTSTGGRTDTQYF
D: TRBD1
size: few
V: TRBV28
J: TRBJ2-3

DNA: TGTGCCTGGCAGGGTGGCAAAAACATTCAGTACTTC
CDR3: CAWQGGKNIQYF
D: .
size: few
V: TRBV30
J: TRBJ2-4

DNA: TGTGCCATCAGTGAACCGAACATGGAAGGGGGTAATTCACCCCTCCACTTT
CDR3: CAISEPNMEGGNSPLHF
D: .
size: .
V: TRBV10-3
J: TRBJ1-6

DNA: TGTGCCAGCAGCCAGGATACCGGGACAGGGGCTCGCGGCTACACCTTC
CDR3: CASSQDTGTGARGYTF
D: TRBD1
size: .
V: TRBV3-1
J: TRBJ1-2

DNA: TGCAGTGCTACGGGGGATTCCTACAATGAGCAGTTCTTC
CDR3: CSATGDSYNEQFF
D: .
size: many
V: TRBV20-1
J: TRBJ2-1

DNA: TGTGCTGCAGCACGGGGGAGGGTGGAGACCCAGTACTTC
CDR3: CAAARGRVETQYF
D: TRBD2
size: .
V: TRBV30
J: TRBJ2-5

DNA: TGTGCCAGCAGAGAGGGACGGTTCGAGTTCTTC
CDR3: CASREGRFEFF
D: .
size: .
V: TRBV12-3/TRBV12-4
J: TRBJ2-5

DNA: TGTGCCAGCAGAACAGGGGACGAGCAGTACTTC
CDR3: CASRTGDEQYF
D: TRBD1
size: .
V: TRBV2
J: TRBJ2-7

DNA: TGTGCTAGTGGTTTGGAGGGACAGGGGACGCGGGAGCAGTACTTC
CDR3: CASGLEGQGTREQYF
D: TRBD1
size: .
V: TRBV12-5
J: TRBJ2-5

DNA: TGTGCCAGCAGTTTGCAGGGGCGAGACTATGGCTACACCTTC
CDR3: CASSLQGRDYGYTF
D: .
size: few
V: TRBV27
J: TRBJ1-2